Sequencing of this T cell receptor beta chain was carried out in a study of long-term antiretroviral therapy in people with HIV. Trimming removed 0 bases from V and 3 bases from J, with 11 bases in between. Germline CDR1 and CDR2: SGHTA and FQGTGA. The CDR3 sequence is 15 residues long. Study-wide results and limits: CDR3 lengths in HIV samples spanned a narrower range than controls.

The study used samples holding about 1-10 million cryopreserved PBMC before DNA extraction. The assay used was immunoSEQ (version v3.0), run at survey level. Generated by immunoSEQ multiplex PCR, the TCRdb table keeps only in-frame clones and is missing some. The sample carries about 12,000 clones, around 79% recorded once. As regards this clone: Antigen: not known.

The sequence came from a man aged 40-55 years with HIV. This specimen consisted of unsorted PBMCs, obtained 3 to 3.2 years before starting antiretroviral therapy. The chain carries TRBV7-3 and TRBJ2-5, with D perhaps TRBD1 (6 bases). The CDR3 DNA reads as TGTGCCAGCAGCTTAACAGGCAGGGGCAAAGAGACCCAGTACTTC. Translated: CASSLTGRGKETQYF.